A few counts support the clone carrying this TCR beta chain. What it binds is not known. This sample's treatment: roughly ten-day PBMC culture with coronavirus spike peptide pools or control peptides (ViraFEST assay). These data belong to a study of vaccination and CD4 T cells after COVID-19. Germline V gene data show CDR1 as LGHNA and CDR2 as YSLEER. V lost 4 bases, J lost 7 bases, and 20 bases lay in between. This CDR3 spans 16 amino acids. Sequence data for DNA of cultured CD4+ T cells were generated by the Oncomine TCR Beta short-read assay. One entry per CDR3 protein, called by TCRdb with MiXCR from the PCR reads. The data hold about 16,000 distinct CDR3 sequences, with 57% observed a single time.

The TCR sequence derives from a human donor who had recovered from COVID-19. The J gene is TRBJ1-5, the V gene TRBV4-3; maybe TRBD1 (5 bases). The source material was CD4+ T cells from blood, cultured in vitro. The CDR3 is CASSPPREGWKQPQHF. Here the CDR3 DNA reads TGCGCCAGCAGCCCCCCAAGAGAGGGGTGGAAACAGCCCCAGCATTTT.